Below, 26 T cell receptor beta chains from the same sample are listed, as sequenced in a study of OX40 agonist ivuxolimab in advanced cancers. The protocol was immunoSEQ multiplex PCR, while the TCRdb copy is restricted to in-frame clones and leaves out a portion. The sample records around 80,000 clones, about 80% being singletons. This specimen consisted of CD4+ or CD8+ T cells sorted from blood, obtained in a trial of the OX40 agonist ivuxolimab. Every receptor here comes from an adult with an advanced solid tumor such as melanoma, head and neck, liver or kidney cancer.

The chain couples TRBV9 to TRBJ1-4, with D possibly being TRBD1 (5 bases). The CDR3 extends over 16 amino acids. Trimming removed 3 bases at V and 0 bases at J, with 12 bases between. Germline CDR1 SGDLS, CDR2 YYNGEE. The CDR3 DNA reads TGTGCCAGCAGCGCGGGAGGGGTTGCAACTAATGAAAAACTGTTTTTT. It codes for CASSAGGVATNEKLFF.

This chain links TRBV9 with TRBJ2-3; D is ambiguous. CDR3 size: 13 residues. CDR1 and CDR2 from the germline V gene are SGDLS and YYNGEE. V was pared by 6 bases and J by 2 bases, with 10 bases between. CDR3 loop: CASTAQNTDTQYF. Written as DNA, the CDR3 is TGTGCCAGCACCGCCCAGAACACAGATACGCAGTATTTT.

The gene calls are TRBV6-1 and TRBJ2-7, with D hard to call. Trimming took off 1 base at V and 2 bases at J, with 9 bases between the two ends. Germline CDR1 is MNHNS and CDR2 is SASEGT. The CDR3 sequence is 14 residues long. The CDR3 nucleotides read TGTGCCAGCAGTGAAGAAGGGTGGACCTACGAGCAGTACTTC. As protein: CASSEEGWTYEQYF.

The chain carries TRBV7-2 and TRBJ1-1, with D possibly being TRBD1 (5 bases). The CDR3 is 14 residues long. The V end lost 5 bases, the J end lost 6 bases, and 16 bases lay between the germline ends. Looked up from germline, CDR1 is SGHTA and CDR2 is FQGNSA. The CDR3 protein is CASSRGRWISEAFF. CDR3 DNA: TGTGCCAGCAGCAGGGGCCGGTGGATATCTGAAGCTTTCTTT.

The chain carries TRBV6-5 and TRBJ2-3; the D is unclear. The CDR3 is 12 residues long. The germline gives CDR1 MNHEY, CDR2 SVGAGI. The V end was cut by 6 bases, the J end by 5 bases, with 9 bases between. Written as DNA, the CDR3 is TGTGCCAGCAGAACACACGGAGATACGCAGTATTTT. Translating it yields CASRTHGDTQYF.

This chain uses TRBV7-3 with TRBJ1-5; D unclear. This CDR3 has 13 residues. V was pared by 4 bases and J by 6 bases, with 10 bases between. Germline values: CDR1 SGHTA, CDR2 FQGTGA. In nucleotides, the CDR3 is TGTGCCAGCAGCTCCGACCGCGGTCAGCCCCAGCATTTT. Translation: CASSSDRGQPQHF.

This sequence joins TRBV5-8 and TRBJ2-3, with D uncertain. This CDR3 spans 15 amino acids. Between the trimmed V and J ends, which lost 0 bases and 3 bases, there was a span of 11 bases. Per germline, CDR1 SGHTS and CDR2 YDEGEE. CDR3 sequence reads: CASSLEEVRTDTQYF. In DNA form, the CDR3 reads TGTGCCAGCAGCTTGGAAGAAGTGAGAACAGATACGCAGTATTTT.

The rearrangement uses TRBV19 and TRBJ1-1; a weak D match, TRBD1 (5 bases). The germline V gene has CDR1 LNHDA and CDR2 SQIVND (reference sequence). V lost 1 base to trimming and J lost 4 bases, with 10 bases between them. This CDR3 comprises 14 residues. CDR3 sequence reads: CASSIGGKGTEAFF. Here the CDR3 DNA reads TGTGCCAGTAGTATAGGGGGGAAAGGCACTGAAGCTTTCTTT.

The chain carries TRBV25-1 and TRBJ1-1; D ambiguous. The CDR3 has 11 amino acids. V gave up 5 bases and J gave up 7 bases, with 8 bases separating them. Germline assignment: CDR1 MGHDK and CDR2 SYGVNS. This CDR3 reads CASSKLLEAFF. In DNA, the CDR3 is TGTGCCAGCAGTAAACTACTTGAAGCTTTCTTT.

This chain links TRBV30 with TRBJ2-6; D possibly corresponds to TRBD1 (6 bases). The V gene's germline CDR1 is GTSNPN and CDR2 SVGIG (reference sequence). With 5 bases removed from V and 3 bases from J, the gap between germline ends came to 11 bases. This CDR3 is 14 amino acids long. As DNA, the CDR3 is TGTGCCTGGGCATCAGGGGTTGGGGCCAACGTCCTGACTTTC. It is translated as CAWASGVGANVLTF.

V usage is TRBV7-9 and J usage is TRBJ2-1, with D possibly TRBD2 on 5 matching bases. The CDR3 totals 14 residues. Germline V gene sequence: CDR1 SEHNR, CDR2 FQNEAQ (reference sequence). V was cut by 4 bases and J by 0 bases, with 7 bases left in between. The DNA for the CDR3 is TGTGCCAGCAGCTCCCGGGGCTCCTACAATGAGCAGTTCTTC. This gives the protein CASSSRGSYNEQFF.

The rearrangement uses TRBV19 and TRBJ1-1; D is unclear. This CDR3 has 13 amino acids. V dropped 7 bases and J dropped 0 bases, with 9 bases sitting between them. Germline CDR1 reads LNHDA; CDR2 reads SQIVND (reference sequence). The CDR3 DNA sequence: TGTGCCAGTAACGGCCAGTTGAACACTGAAGCTTTCTTT. It encodes CASNGQLNTEAFF. Based on the CDR3 plus reference TRBV19 and TRBJ1-1, the full variable domain is DGGITQSPKYLFRKEGQNVTLSCEQNLNHDAMYWYRQDPGQGLRLIYYSQIVNDFQKGDIAEGYSVSREKKESFPLTVTSAQKNPTAFYLCASNGQLNTEAFFGQGTRLTVV.

The J gene is TRBJ2-3, the V gene TRBV6-4, with TRBD2 matching over 11 bases. The CDR3 consists of 18 residues. V was pared by 0 bases and J by 6 bases, with 11 bases of the junction left unmatched. CDR1 and CDR2 (germline): MRHNA, SNTAGT. The CDR3 DNA reads TGTGCCAGCAGTGACTCGATCACTAGCGGGGGCTCAAAGGATACGCAGTATTTT. Its protein is CASSDSITSGGSKDTQYF.

V and J are TRBV7-2 and TRBJ2-2; D is unresolved. The CDR3 runs to 14 residues. Germline lookup yields CDR1 SGHTA and CDR2 FQGNSA. V was cut by 0 bases and J by 5 bases, with 7 bases left in between. The CDR3 bases are TGTGCCAGCAGCTTAGCGACCCAAACCGGGGAGCTGTTTTTT. This translates into CASSLATQTGELFF. Filled out from reference TRBV7-2 and TRBJ2-2, the complete variable domain reads GAGVSQSPSNKVTEKGKDVELRCDPISGHTALYWYRQSLGQGLEFLIYFQGNSAPDKSGLPSDRFSAERTGGSVSTLTIQRTQQEDSAVYLCASSLATQTGELFFGEGSRLTVL.

This chain joins TRBV7-3 and TRBJ2-7, with D unclear. Germline CDR1 is SGHTA and CDR2 is FQGTGA. The CDR3 extends over 14 amino acids. Trimming shortened V by 3 bases and J by 0 bases, and 9 bases separated the two germline ends. CDR3 DNA: TGTGCCAGCAGCTTTCGGCTAAGCTCCTACGAGCAGTACTTC. Its protein product is CASSFRLSSYEQYF.

This clone was counted only a few times. The J gene is TRBJ1-2, the V gene TRBV7-9; D remains ambiguous. Germline lookup yields CDR1 SEHNR and CDR2 FQNEAQ (reference sequence). The V end was cut by 2 bases, the J end by 4 bases, with 5 bases between. The length of the CDR3 is 12 residues. The CDR3 is CASSLNSYGYTF. CDR3 DNA: TGTGCCAGCAGCTTAAATAGCTATGGCTACACCTTC.

The chain couples TRBV4-1 to TRBJ1-1; D is undetermined. Between the trimmed V and J ends, which lost 1 base and 7 bases, there was a span of 13 bases. The germline gives CDR1 MGHRA, CDR2 YSYEKL. The CDR3 loop spans 14 amino acids. The CDR3 nucleotides are TGCGCCAGCAGCCAAGGGCCGCACCCAAGTGAAGCTTTCTTT. The encoded protein is CASSQGPHPSEAFF.

The rearrangement uses TRBV5-1 and TRBJ2-5; D might be TRBD1 (6 bases). The CDR3 contains 14 residues. Germline assignment: CDR1 SGHRS and CDR2 YFSETQ. V shed 0 bases and J shed 4 bases, with 10 bases lying between them. The CDR3 region is CASSLGQGPETQYF. The CDR3 coding sequence is TGCGCCAGCAGCTTGGGCCAGGGGCCAGAGACCCAGTACTTC.

The chain links TRBV4-3 to TRBJ2-3; the match to TRBD1 covers 7 bases. Per germline, CDR1 LGHNA and CDR2 YSLEER. The J segment lost 3 bases and the V segment lost 4 bases, leaving 13 bases of the junction unmatched. The CDR3 totals 17 residues. As DNA, the CDR3 is TGCGCCAGCAGCCTCGAACACGGGACAGCTTTAACAGATACGCAGTATTTT. It is translated as CASSLEHGTALTDTQYF.

The chain has TRBV6-5 and TRBJ1-4, with TRBD1 identical over 8 bases. The CDR3 has 15 amino acids. With 7 bases clipped from V and 7 bases from J, the junction kept 11 bases outside the gene matches. Germline-derived CDR1 and CDR2 are MNHEY and SVGAGI. The CDR3 loop is CASTKWTGRSEKLFF. CDR3 sequence (DNA): TGTGCCAGCACCAAATGGACAGGGAGGAGTGAAAAACTGTTTTTT.

This chain joins TRBV4-3 and TRBJ1-2; 11 bases agree with TRBD1. This CDR3 comprises 14 residues. Unmatched junction bases numbered 5, after V lost 5 bases and J lost 6 bases. The germline CDR1 and CDR2 sequences are LGHNA and YSLEER. In DNA form, the CDR3 reads TGCGCCAGCAGCTTTGGACAGGGGGCGAATGGCTACACCTTC. Translation: CASSFGQGANGYTF.

This clone was counted ten times or more. The chain combines TRBV10-2 with TRBJ2-1; 12 nucleotides align to TRBD1. Germline CDR1 reads WSHSY; CDR2 reads SAAADI. This CDR3 contains 16 residues. The junction had 2 bases not matched to a gene; V was cut back by 0 bases and J by 5 bases. CDR3 sequence: CASSESGTGGNNEQFF. The DNA for the CDR3 is TGCGCCAGCAGTGAGTCGGGGACAGGGGGCAACAATGAGCAGTTCTTC.

In DNA, the CDR3 is TGTGCCAGCAGCTTAACGGAGAGCCAGCCCCAGCATTTT. Its protein product is CASSLTESQPQHF. The J gene is TRBJ1-5, the V gene TRBV7-3; D remains ambiguous. The germline V gene has CDR1 SGHTA and CDR2 FQGTGA. The CDR3 covers 13 residues. V was pared by 0 bases and J by 7 bases, with 7 bases between.

The genes are TRBV5-4 and TRBJ2-1; 8 bases match TRBD2. Unmatched junction bases numbered 8, after V lost 6 bases and J lost 3 bases. This CDR3 contains 15 residues. The V gene's germline CDR1 is SGHNT and CDR2 YYREEE (reference sequence). The CDR3 DNA reads as TGTGCCAGCACCCGGGAGGGGGATGGCTACAATGAGCAGTTCTTC. Translated: CASTREGDGYNEQFF.

This chain uses TRBV4-2 with TRBJ1-3; 8 nucleotides agree with TRBD1. The CDR3 sequence is 15 residues long. Trimming took 0 bases from V and 4 from J; bases not matched to a gene: 2. Germline V gives CDR1 LGHNA, CDR2 YNFKEQ. In DNA, the CDR3 is TGTGCCAGCAGCCAAGACAGGGGGCAGGGAAACACCATATATTTT. This gives the protein CASSQDRGQGNTIYF.

The genes are TRBV11-3 and TRBJ2-1, with D unclear. Germline values: CDR1 SGHNT, CDR2 YENEEA. The ends were cut back, 8 bases at V and 0 bases at J, with 8 bases in the middle. The CDR3 has 13 residues. CDR3 DNA: TGTGCCAGCTCTCTAAGCTCCTACAATGAGCAGTTCTTC. It yields the protein CASSLSSYNEQFF.